This record covers a single T cell receptor beta chain. There is no known antigen for this receptor. No much larger clone exists at a distance of one base, and base qualities are not known. The cohort consisted of 600 to 750 healthy bone marrow donors. At the time of sampling, every cohort member was nominally healthy, though immune exposures that went unrecorded were likely present. The donor was CMV seronegative and was included in the group of several hundred seronegative cohort members. Each donor provided a peripheral blood sample, and peripheral blood mononuclear cells were used for TCR beta sequencing. The Qiagen DNeasy Blood Extraction Kit was used to extract genomic DNA from the blood cell samples. These data belong to a study of cytomegalovirus exposure and HLA in healthy donors (dated 2017 in TCRdb). For context, the study as a whole: In an earlier analysis of 587 of the donors, under 300 Gb of sequence data and 100 million or so unique TCR beta sequences from 180 million or so T cells were reported. An early release covering roughly 600 HLA-typed donors comprised around 300 gigabases of sequencing data and around 85 million unique TCR sequences. Of the 350 to 400 genotyped donors, over 70% fell in the genetic ancestry cluster associated with self-reported Caucasian donors. The study aimed to test whether cataloging public T cell receptors could reveal signatures of past pathogen exposure. The T cell repertoires of around 730 subjects were profiled by immunosequencing and related to cytomegalovirus serostatus. In addition to the first cohort of 500 to 850 subjects, a separate validation cohort of 120 different subjects was used. To predict cytomegalovirus infection status, the study combined high-throughput TCR immunosequencing, statistical association of individual TCRs with disease status, and machine learning. A later analysis re-examined previously published TCR beta repertoires from just over 650 donors and added high-resolution HLA genotyping to investigate patterns of TCR occurrence. Rather than using new phenotypic data, the later analysis identified candidate immune exposures from TCR beta sequences and from how often those sequences occurred across donors. An earlier analysis of 500 to 750 of the donors applied high-throughput TCR beta sequencing to assess whether each TCR beta V gene segment acted as functional or pseudogenic. Alongside the repertoire data, information on donor age, sex, ethnicity and CMV serostatus was compiled. A later genetic analysis used genome-wide SNP genotypes for about 55% of the 666 donors, treating that subset as a discovery cohort. Every discovery cohort repertoire had been produced on one sequencing platform. Class I and class II HLA loci were covered by the typing at four-digit resolution. The number of typed donors differed by locus: about 620-640 for A, B, C, DRB1 and DQB1; 522 for DQA1; 600 to 610 for DPA1; and around 490 for DPB1. Roughly five DR-DQ haplotypes were handled as single units for association and clustering because linkage in the cohort was strong. On average, 235,054 unique TCR beta nucleotide sequences were sequenced per donor among some 420 genotyped donors of the cohort, with roughly a sixth of those sequences being non-productive. Overall study outcomes, separate from this receptor: HLA typing was unavailable for some donors at each locus, so association tests used only the typed subset. The authors suggested that the approach could potentially be extended to other disease states and immunological phenotypes. Compared with equally common non-associated chains, HLA-associated TCR beta chains in a later analysis were more clonally expanded and had lower generation probabilities. According to a later analysis, TCR association rates differed among HLA loci, with DRB1 alleles showing the most associated TCRs and HLA-C alleles showing the fewest. Because counts were too low, approximately 15 rarely observed V segments, including chromosome 9 orphons, were excluded from the earlier analysis of a few hundred of the donors. Linkage disequilibrium might explain the correlated functional status among segregating V segments, but an unknown experimental factor could not be excluded. In a later analysis, 15,000 to 20,000 TCR beta sequences were associated with specific HLA alleles at a false discovery rate of 0.05. Most TCR sequences were observed very rarely across donors, whereas some public TCRs were present in many individuals. Strong co-occurrence of HLA alleles, especially DR and DQ, made assigning TCR associations to individual alleles difficult. A total of 150 or so TCR beta chains were listed by the study as associated with cytomegalovirus. The classifier was reported to diagnose cytomegalovirus status with high specificity and sensitivity in both the original and validation cohorts. The only immune exposure information available for the cohort was CMV serostatus. In a later genetic analysis, fewer N-insertions in productive TCRs were reported among donors in an Asian-associated ancestry cluster than the roughly 700-donor mean. A further reported finding was that TCR beta sequences accurately predicted the HLA-A and HLA-B alleles for most subjects in the first cohort. The cohort was sequenced for TCR beta chains only, and without alpha or paired-chain data the features that could be detected were limited. Most CMV-associated TCR beta chains appeared to be HLA-restricted in a later analysis, and the HLA associations seemed to be driven largely by CMV exposure. A group of highly shared sequence variants was considered likely to be a technical artifact of the sequencing pipeline. According to a later analysis, parvovirus B19, influenza, CMV and Epstein-Barr virus appeared linked to several top co-occurrence clusters. Presence/absence analyses assumed roughly uniform sequencing depth across donors, an assumption that may not hold. In an earlier analysis of under 600 of the donors, most TCR beta V segments were observed in productive rearrangements about 90% or about 30% of the time, broadly matching IMGT annotations. V-gene and J-gene trimming of TCR beta chains was associated with a missense DCLRE1C variant in a later genetic analysis, and the association was replicated in an independent cohort. In vitro tests confirmed that a few of the cytomegalovirus-associated TCR beta chains recognize cytomegalovirus antigens. Some IMGT-functional V segments, including TRBV6-2 and TRBV6-3, could not be distinguished by the 87-base-pair reads and were therefore excluded.

Receptor amplification or capture employed the immunoSEQ multiplex PCR assay. A mixture of 60 forward primers for TCR Vbeta segments and 13 reverse primers for TCR Jbeta segments was used in the multiplex PCR. A multiplex PCR assay on genomic DNA amplified the CDR3 region of rearranged TCR beta genes. On the Illumina HiSeq System, the amplified TCR beta libraries were sequenced as 87-base-pair reads. Per the source publication's procedure: In a later analysis, about 80 million unique TCR beta chains were counted across the roughly 670 repertoires, and approximately 9.9 million of these chains were shared by at least two donors. Raw reads were error-corrected and collapsed into unique sequences by a nearest-neighbor algorithm in which closely related sequences were merged to remove PCR and sequencing errors. Alignment of CDR3 sequences to IMGT reference sequences was used to assign V, D and J gene segments. For a sequence to be retained, a match of at least six nucleotides to both a V gene segment and a J gene segment was required. A rearrangement counted as productive if the CDR3 had no stop codons and remained in frame with V and J, and every other rearrangement counted as non-productive. CDR3 was defined according to IMGT convention as the region running from the second conserved V-encoded cysteine to the conserved J-encoded phenylalanine. Sequences without an unambiguous match to a single V gene segment were excluded from the earlier analysis of several hundred of the donors. In an earlier analysis of around 600 of the donors, V segments were called functional above 56.7% productive rearrangements and were called segregating when the between-donor standard deviation exceeded 5%. To diagnose cytomegalovirus status from the catalog of TCR beta chain sequences, a statistical classification framework was built. In a later analysis, TCR nucleotide sequences were compared against IMGT/GENE-DB human TR gene sequences so that V and J genes could be assigned. The TCRdist pipeline was used in a later analysis to assign CDR3 sequences and most-parsimonious VDJ recombination scenarios. In a later analysis, each TCR beta chain was defined by its CDR3 amino acid sequence together with its V-gene family, and reads without a unique V-gene family were excluded. To address suspected cross-contamination and a sequencing artifact, a later analysis removed several hundred highly shared, low-generation-probability nucleotide sequences. For each public chain, a later analysis derived a clonal expansion index from normalized ranks of inferred template counts within each repertoire. A later analysis computed generation probabilities with a VDJ recombination model fitted to out-of-frame rearrangements, and checked the results against IGoR. Hypergeometric tests were used in a later analysis to score TCR-TCR, TCR-HLA and TCR-CMV co-occurrence, with a repertoire-size bias correction applied to the TCR pairs. False discovery rates were estimated in a later analysis by permuting HLA or CMV assignments 20 times. In a later analysis, co-occurring TCRs were grouped with DBSCAN, and TCRdist sequence similarity was added when clustering was performed within HLA-allele-positive subsets. Co-occurrence clustering excluded repertoires with fewer than 30,000 or more than 120,000 public chains, plus five with anomalous nucleotide sharing. The immuneACCESS repertoire file appears here via TCRdb, limited to in-frame rearrangements. These files lack a portion of the clones; in checked studies, under half of the deficit traces to unresolved V genes, and the cause of the others is not known. D and trimming come from the DNA, and the V and J calls and clone size come from that table. A total of roughly 150,000 clones appear in this sample, around 78% of them only once. The ten largest clones represent about 1.6% of the sample.

From the cysteine through the valine, the CDR3 covers 13 amino acids. The retained sequence is limited to the CDR3, 39 bases, with the frame set at the first base. The V and J ends are trimmed by 7 bases and 4 bases, leaving 14 bases between them. CDR1 and CDR2 are read off the germline V gene (reference sequence) as MNHEY and SMNVEV. The chain was built from TRBV27 and TRBJ2-7; the D gene is perhaps TRBD1, on 6 matching bases. The receptor was isolated from a man aged 40-49 years in good health and CMV-seronegative. Sequencing input: PBMCs. For the CDR3, the sequence is CASKSGESYEQYV. The sequenced DNA is TGTGCCAGCAAATCAGGGGAATCGTACGAGCAGTACGTC.